These 11 T cell receptor beta chains originate from one sample sequenced in a study of graft-versus-host responses after intestinal transplantation (dated by TCRdb to 2020 to 2023). The sample's time point label, in plain terms: cells obtained before transplantation from donor or recipient. The library was produced with the immunoSEQ multiplex PCR assay. TCRdb stores this immuneACCESS table with in-frame sequences only. Part of the clones is absent; in the studies checked, under half of the shortfall reflects unresolved V genes, and no reason is known for the rest. The sample table contains just under 50,000 clones; only one count was recorded for 84% of them. The leading ten clones occupy 0.35% to 0.55% of the sample. These TCRs' antigens remain unknown. The specimen was unstimulated CD4+ T cells sorted from spleen or lymph node cells, collected before transplant. The receptor source for this set is a human donor who was the organ donor for an intestinal transplant.

This chain uses TRBV30 with TRBJ1-2; D may be TRBD1 (5 bases). Germline CDR1 GTSNPN, CDR2 SVGIG (reference sequence). Between the trimmed V and J ends, which lost 8 bases and 2 bases, there was a span of 9 bases. The CDR3 length is 11 residues. CDR3 amino acids: CAVGRNYGYTF. The DNA of the CDR3 is TGTGCCGTGGGACGGAACTATGGCTACACCTTC.

The chain uses TRBV6-5 and TRBJ2-2, with 15 bases fitting TRBD2. Per germline, CDR1 MNHEY and CDR2 SVGAGI. The CDR3 extends over 15 amino acids. J lost 7 bases, V lost 8 bases, and 5 bases had no gene match. DNA for the CDR3: TGTGCCAGCCCGGGACTAGCGGGGGGTAACGGGGAGCTGTTTTTT. Translating it yields CASPGLAGGNGELFF.

V usage is TRBV11-2 and J usage is TRBJ1-1, with D tentatively TRBD1 (6 bases). This CDR3 region has 15 residues. Trimming took 0 bases from V and 6 from J, leaving 14 bases between them. Germline V gene lookup returns CDR1 SGHAT and CDR2 FQNNGV. The CDR3 protein is CASSLEGGRLAEAFF. For the CDR3, the DNA is TGTGCCAGCAGCTTAGAAGGGGGTAGACTCGCTGAAGCTTTCTTT.

The chain recombines TRBV11-2 with TRBJ2-3; D gene ambiguous. From germline, CDR1 is SGHAT and CDR2 FQNNGV. The CDR3 contains 16 residues. The ends were cut back, 4 bases at V and 4 bases at J, with 18 bases in the middle. CDR3 amino acids: CASSSAGRAEADTQYF. The CDR3 DNA sequence: TGTGCCAGCAGCTCCGCCGGCAGAGCCGAGGCAGATACGCAGTATTTT.

The chain recombines TRBV11-2 with TRBJ1-6, with D maybe TRBD1 (5 bases). CDR1 SGHAT and CDR2 FQNNGV come from the germline V gene. This CDR3 has 13 residues. Trimming removed 7 bases from V and 9 bases from J, with 13 bases in between. The CDR3 loop reads CASNLRAGSPLHF. CDR3 in DNA: TGTGCCAGCAATCTCAGGGCGGGTTCACCCCTCCACTTT.

This chain links TRBV27 with TRBJ1-5; D gene unclear. The CDR3 covers 15 residues. The V gene's germline CDR1 is MNHEY and CDR2 SMNVEV (reference sequence). Deletions cut 3 bases from V and 0 bases from J, with 9 bases between. The CDR3 protein is CASSFSRNSNQPQHF. For the CDR3, the DNA is TGTGCCAGCAGTTTCTCTCGGAATAGCAATCAGCCCCAGCATTTT.

This clone was found once. The chain uses TRBV5-6 and TRBJ1-2, with 8 nucleotides matching TRBD1. V trimming: 3 bases; J trimming: 3 bases; junction bases outside the gene matches: 7. This CDR3 is 15 amino acids long. Per germline, CDR1 SGHDT and CDR2 YYEEEE. CDR3 amino acids: CASSYPFRGHYGYTF. DNA for the CDR3: TGTGCCAGCAGCTACCCCTTCAGGGGGCACTATGGCTACACCTTC.

DNA for the CDR3: TGTGCCAGCAGTTTCTCGCTTGACAGATCCTACACCTTC. Encoded protein: CASSFSLDRSYTF. The chain combines TRBV6-1 with TRBJ1-2, with D possibly TRBD1 on 5 matching bases. There are 13 residues in the CDR3. Trimming removed 5 bases at V and 10 bases at J, with 17 bases between. Germline V gene sequence: CDR1 MNHNS, CDR2 SASEGT.

Concerning this clone: Other DNA sequences in this specimen translate into the identical CDR3. V and J are TRBV5-6 and TRBJ2-5; 13 bases are a match to TRBD2. CDR3 size: 17 residues. V trimming: 0 bases; J trimming: 5 bases; junction bases outside the gene matches: 7. Looked up from germline, CDR1 is SGHDT and CDR2 is YYEEEE. The CDR3 bases are TGTGCCAGCAGCTTGGCTCCGGGGACTAGCGGGAAGGAGACCCAGTACTTC. Residues: CASSLAPGTSGKETQYF.

The chain recombines TRBV6-5 with TRBJ1-5; 11 bases map to TRBD1. With 4 bases clipped from V and 1 base from J, the junction kept 0 bases outside the gene matches. This CDR3 has 15 amino acids. Germline assignment: CDR1 MNHEY and CDR2 SVGAGI. In DNA form, the CDR3 reads TGTGCCAGCAGTTGGACAGGGGGCAGCAATCAGCCCCAGCATTTT. Its protein is CASSWTGGSNQPQHF.

The V gene is TRBV19, the J gene TRBJ2-2; 7 positions match TRBD1. Germline values: CDR1 LNHDA, CDR2 SQIVND (reference sequence). The length of the CDR3 is 16 residues. Trimming removed 3 bases from V and 0 bases from J; junction bases left unmatched: 4. The CDR3 coding sequence is TGTGCCAGTAGTATTATAGGGGGCTCGAACACCGGGGAGCTGTTTTTT. This translates into CASSIIGGSNTGELFF.